The clone carrying this T cell receptor (beta chain) is termed medium-sized (0.01 to 0.1%). These data belong to a study of spatial heterogeneity in lung cancer. TCRdb ran MiXCR on the 5' RACE reads and lists one entry per CDR3 protein. The sample has some 3,000 distinct CDR3 sequences, approximately 18% seen once. Time point meaning: sample taken at primary tumor resection. The donor group consisted of around 66 patients who had untreated, early-stage non-small cell lung cancer. Researchers sequenced whole RNA taken from tumor, nontumor lung or frozen PBMC without sorting. This sequence originates from a female donor with early-stage non-small cell lung cancer. Sequences were derived from normal lung tissue next to the tumor, sampled at surgery.

DNA for the CDR3: TGTGCCAGCAGCTTAACTCCCGGGGAGCTGTTTTTT. Its translation is CASSLTPGELFF. The chain links TRBV7-3 to TRBJ2-2, with D uncertain. Per the germline V gene, CDR1 is SGHTA and CDR2 is FQGTGA. V lost 0 bases, J lost 6 bases, and 2 bases lay in between. The CDR3 spans 12 residues.